This T cell receptor beta chain was recorded in a study of CD8+CD57+ T cells in acquired aplastic anemia. The study profiled TCR beta VDJ and CDR3 using genomic DNA as template. MiXCR, applied by TCRdb to the reads, yields one record per CDR3 protein. The table records some 190,000 distinct CDR3 sequences, about half of them present only once. Points on this clonotype: At one boundary the junction diverges from the germline segment, which might be a read error.

The CDR3 is 15 amino acids. Germline V gene sequence: CDR1 SGHTA, CDR2 FQGNSA. Material: sorted CD4+, CD8+, or CD8+CD57+ T cells (not recorded which) from PBMCs. The chain has TRBV7-2 and TRBJ2-5, with 8 bases that match TRBD2. Judging by the DNA end, TRBJ2-1 fits better; the J call may be wrong. The source is a human donor in good health. Written as DNA, the CDR3 is TGTGCCAGCAGCTTGAGCGGGGGCTCCTACGATGAGCAGTTCTTC. Amino acid sequence: CASSLSGGSYDEQFF.